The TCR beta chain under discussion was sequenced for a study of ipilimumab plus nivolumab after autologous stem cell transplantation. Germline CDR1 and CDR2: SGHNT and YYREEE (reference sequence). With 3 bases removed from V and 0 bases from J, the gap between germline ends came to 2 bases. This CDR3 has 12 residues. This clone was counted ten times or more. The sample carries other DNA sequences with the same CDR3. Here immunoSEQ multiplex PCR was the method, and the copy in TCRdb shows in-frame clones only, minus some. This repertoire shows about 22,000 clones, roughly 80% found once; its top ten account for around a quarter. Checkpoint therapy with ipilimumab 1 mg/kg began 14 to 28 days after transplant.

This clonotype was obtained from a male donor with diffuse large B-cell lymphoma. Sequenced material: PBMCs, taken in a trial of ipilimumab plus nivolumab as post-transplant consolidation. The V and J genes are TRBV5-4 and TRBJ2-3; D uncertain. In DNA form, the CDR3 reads TGTGCCAGCAGCTCAAGCACAGATACGCAGTATTTT. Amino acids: CASSSSTDTQYF.